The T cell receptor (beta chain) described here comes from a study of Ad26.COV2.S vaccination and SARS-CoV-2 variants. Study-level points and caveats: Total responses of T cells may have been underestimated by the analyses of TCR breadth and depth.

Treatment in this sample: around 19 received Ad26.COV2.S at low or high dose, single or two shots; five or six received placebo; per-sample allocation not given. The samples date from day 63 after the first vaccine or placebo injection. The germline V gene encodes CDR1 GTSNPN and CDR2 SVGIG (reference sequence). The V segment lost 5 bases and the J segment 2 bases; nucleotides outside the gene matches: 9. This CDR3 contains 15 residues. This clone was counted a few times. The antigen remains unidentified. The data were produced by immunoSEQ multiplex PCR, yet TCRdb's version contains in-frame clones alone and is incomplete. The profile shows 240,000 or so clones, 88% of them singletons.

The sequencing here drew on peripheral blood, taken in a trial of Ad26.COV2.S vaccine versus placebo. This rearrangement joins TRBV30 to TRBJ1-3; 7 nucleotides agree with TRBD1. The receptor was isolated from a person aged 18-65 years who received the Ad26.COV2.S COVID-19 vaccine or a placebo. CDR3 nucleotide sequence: TGTGCCTGGCAGAACAGGGGAGAGGCTGGAAACACCATATATTTT. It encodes CAWQNRGEAGNTIYF.